A selection of T cell receptor beta chains follows, all from one sample in a study of CD8 T cells in ankylosing spondylitis. TCRdb processed the 5' RACE reads anew with MiXCR; each CDR3 protein has one entry. The sample lists about 360,000 distinct CDR3 sequences; 20% to 25% were seen once. The sample comprised blood, either unsorted or a sorted T cell fraction (not recorded which). The receptors shown here come from a male donor with ankylosing spondylitis or in good health (not recorded which). Each CDR3 is given with its conserved first and last residue. The D gene is left open where the match is weak. Size is omitted from some rows. Given values are once, few, many or a class for expanded clones.

d_call,v_call,clone_size,j_call,cdr3_aa,cdr3_nt
NA,TRBV7-9,NA,TRBJ2-7,CASSLSGVDEQYF,TGTGCCAGCAGCTTATCAGGGGTCGACGAGCAGTACTTC
NA,TRBV10-3,NA,TRBJ2-1,CAISESKDRKVDEQFF,TGTGCCATCAGTGAGTCGAAGGACAGAAAGGTCGATGAGCAGTTCTTC
TRBD1,TRBV11-1,NA,TRBJ2-7,CASSLAALSQTGKTYEQYF,TGTGCCAGCAGCTTAGCCGCTCTCTCCCAGACAGGGAAAACCTACGAGCAGTACTTC
TRBD1,TRBV29-1,NA,TRBJ1-4,CSATTGYNEKLFF,TGCAGCGCTACGACAGGGTACAATGAAAAACTGTTTTTT
TRBD2,TRBV28,NA,TRBJ2-1,CASSDFGLAGGESYNEQFF,TGTGCCAGCAGCGATTTCGGACTAGCGGGGGGGGAGTCCTACAATGAGCAGTTCTTC
TRBD2,TRBV7-9,NA,TRBJ2-7,CASSYGLAGTYEQYF,TGTGCCAGCAGCTACGGACTAGCGGGGACGTACGAGCAGTACTTC
NA,TRBV7-9,few,TRBJ1-2,CASSLGLAGQRGGYTF,TGTGCCAGCAGCTTAGGTCTCGCGGGACAAAGAGGTGGCTACACCTTC
TRBD1,TRBV20-1,NA,TRBJ2-7,CSEVKTWDRTYEQYF,TGCAGTGAGGTGAAAACCTGGGACAGAACCTACGAGCAGTACTTC
TRBD1,TRBV12-3/TRBV12-4,few,TRBJ2-7,CASSSTGDLRYEQYF,TGTGCCAGCAGTTCGACAGGGGATTTGAGGTACGAGCAGTACTTC
NA,TRBV4-1,NA,TRBJ2-5,CASSKVLGSSETQYF,TGCGCCAGCAGCAAAGTTCTGGGCTCCTCAGAGACCCAGTACTTC
NA,TRBV4-1,NA,TRBJ1-3,CASSPLIQGENTIYF,TGCGCCAGCAGCCCTTTAATCCAGGGTGAAAACACCATATATTTT
NA,TRBV27,NA,TRBJ2-3,CASSSALLAYSTDTQYF,TGTGCCAGCAGTTCAGCCCTCCTAGCGTACAGCACAGATACGCAGTATTTT
TRBD2,TRBV9,NA,TRBJ2-3,CASSVKGGGAEDTQYF,TGTGCCAGCAGCGTTAAGGGCGGGGGGGCGGAAGATACGCAGTATTTT
NA,TRBV20-1,NA,TRBJ2-7,CSASWTEGYEQYF,TGCAGTGCTAGTTGGACGGAGGGCTACGAGCAGTACTTC
TRBD2,TRBV20-1,few,TRBJ2-1,CSARDVWGTTIKDEQFF,TGCAGTGCTAGAGATGTATGGGGGACTACCATAAAGGATGAGCAGTTCTTC
TRBD2,TRBV12-3/TRBV12-4,few,TRBJ2-7,CASASGGHEQYF,TGTGCCAGCGCCAGCGGGGGGCACGAGCAGTACTTC
TRBD2,TRBV29-1,few,TRBJ2-1,CSDRTSGRYNEQFF,TGCAGCGACCGAACTAGCGGGCGCTACAATGAGCAGTTCTTC
NA,TRBV24-1,once,TRBJ2-1,CATSDLLGTSDEQFF,TGTGCCACCAGTGATTTGTTGGGGACGTCCGATGAGCAGTTCTTC
NA,TRBV7-2,once,TRBJ2-1,CASSPGAGAIYNEQFF,TGTGCCAGCAGCCCCGGCGCAGGGGCGATTTACAATGAGCAGTTCTTC
TRBD1,TRBV30,NA,TRBJ2-2,CAWDRVNTGELFF,TGTGCCTGGGACAGGGTAAACACCGGGGAGCTGTTTTTT
NA,TRBV12-3/TRBV12-4,few,TRBJ2-7,CASSTPPGGINEQYF,TGTGCCAGCAGTACTCCCCCAGGGGGGATCAACGAGCAGTACTTC
NA,TRBV5-1,few,TRBJ2-1,CASSLVVSGAKYNEQFF,TGCGCCAGCAGCTTGGTGGTATCGGGGGCAAAGTACAATGAGCAGTTCTTC
TRBD1,TRBV3-1,NA,TRBJ2-2,CASSQDLGGAGELFF,TGTGCCAGCAGCCAAGATTTAGGGGGCGCCGGGGAGCTGTTTTTT
NA,TRBV13,NA,TRBJ2-5,CASSLGPNRQETQYF,TGTGCCAGCAGCTTAGGCCCGAACAGACAAGAGACCCAGTACTTC
TRBD2,TRBV2,few,TRBJ2-7,CASSELAGASYEQYF,TGTGCCAGCAGTGAGCTAGCGGGGGCATCCTACGAGCAGTACTTC
NA,TRBV12-3/TRBV12-4,many,TRBJ2-7,CATASGTHYEQYF,TGTGCCACCGCGTCCGGGACGCACTACGAGCAGTACTTC
NA,TRBV20-1,NA,TRBJ1-1,CSAGWGTEAFF,TGCAGTGCTGGGTGGGGAACTGAAGCTTTCTTT
NA,TRBV5-5,NA,TRBJ2-7,CASSLWTDEQYF,TGTGCCAGCAGCCTCTGGACAGACGAGCAGTACTTC
TRBD1,TRBV19,few,TRBJ2-3,CATTGIGSTDTQYF,TGTGCGACGACAGGGATCGGGAGCACAGATACGCAGTATTTT
TRBD2,TRBV12-3/TRBV12-4,NA,TRBJ2-3,CASSPGRGMADTQYF,TGTGCCAGCAGTCCCGGGAGGGGAATGGCAGATACGCAGTATTTT
NA,TRBV7-8,NA,TRBJ2-7,CASSPTPGSSYEQYF,TGTGCCAGCAGCCCAACTCCAGGGAGCTCCTACGAGCAGTACTTC
NA,TRBV12-3/TRBV12-4,many,TRBJ2-3,CASKGGLGTDTQYF,TGTGCCAGCAAGGGGGGTTTGGGCACAGATACGCAGTATTTT
NA,TRBV2,NA,TRBJ2-3,CASTGEGNTQYF,TGTGCCAGCACAGGGGAGGGGAATACGCAGTATTTT
NA,TRBV28,once,TRBJ1-4,CASSLDSKNEKLFF,TGTGCCAGCAGTTTAGACAGCAAGAATGAAAAACTGTTTTTT
TRBD2,TRBV11-1,once,TRBJ2-3,CASSLDWILAGNTDTQYF,TGTGCCAGCAGCTTAGATTGGATCCTAGCGGGGAACACAGATACGCAGTATTTT
NA,TRBV11-1,NA,TRBJ2-5,CASSSTTWVTRTDTQETQYF,TGTGCCAGCAGCTCCACAACGTGGGTTACGCGGACGGACACCCAAGAGACCCAGTACTTC
NA,TRBV29-1,few,TRBJ2-5,CSVPTPETQYF,TGCAGCGTCCCGACCCCAGAGACCCAGTACTTC